Described below is a single TCR beta chain sequence and its context. Its antigen is unidentified. The data were taken from a study of CD8+ T cells in alopecia areata. Study findings and constraints: Possibly because of HLA-related factors, TCR sharing was less clear across patients than in mice. Normal scalp showed lower clonality than lesional scalp, especially alopecia totalis/universalis.

Sampling of alopecia areata patients yielded lesional scalp punch biopsies as well as peripheral blood. In each case, RNA was isolated and then reverse transcribed into cDNA as the sequencing template. Sequencing was performed with immunoSEQ multiplex PCR; in TCRdb, only in-frame clones are kept and a portion is missing. The sample consists of roughly 60,000 clones, roughly two fifths of them appearing once. The sequenced sample was NKG2D-low CD8+ T cells sorted from blood. The receptor comes from a human donor with alopecia areata.

The chain's CDR3 is CAWIEAQGNEQFF. The DNA of the CDR3 is TGTGCCTGGATAGAAGCGCAAGGCAATGAGCAGTTCTTC. The chain has TRBV30 and TRBJ2-1; no firm D call. Germline values: CDR1 GTSNPN, CDR2 SVGIG (reference sequence). The ends were cut back, 4 bases at V and 6 bases at J, with 13 bases in the middle. The CDR3 runs to 13 residues.